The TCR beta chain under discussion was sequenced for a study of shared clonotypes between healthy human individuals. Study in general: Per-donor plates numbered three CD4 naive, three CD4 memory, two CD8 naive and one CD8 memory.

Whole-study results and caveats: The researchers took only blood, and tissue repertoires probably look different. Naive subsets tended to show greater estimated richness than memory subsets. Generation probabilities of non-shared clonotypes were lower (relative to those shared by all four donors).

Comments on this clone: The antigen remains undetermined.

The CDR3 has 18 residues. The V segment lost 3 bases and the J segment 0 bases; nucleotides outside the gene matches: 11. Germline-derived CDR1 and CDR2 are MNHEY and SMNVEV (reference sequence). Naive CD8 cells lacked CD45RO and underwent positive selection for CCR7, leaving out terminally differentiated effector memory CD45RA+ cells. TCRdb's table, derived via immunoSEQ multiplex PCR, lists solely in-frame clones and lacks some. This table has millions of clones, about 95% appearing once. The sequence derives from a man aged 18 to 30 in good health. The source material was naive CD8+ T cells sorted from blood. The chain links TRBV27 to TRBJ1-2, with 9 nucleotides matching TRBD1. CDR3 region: CASSFRGQGFGANYGYTF. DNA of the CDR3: TGTGCCAGCAGTTTCAGGGGACAGGGTTTTGGAGCTAACTATGGCTACACCTTC.